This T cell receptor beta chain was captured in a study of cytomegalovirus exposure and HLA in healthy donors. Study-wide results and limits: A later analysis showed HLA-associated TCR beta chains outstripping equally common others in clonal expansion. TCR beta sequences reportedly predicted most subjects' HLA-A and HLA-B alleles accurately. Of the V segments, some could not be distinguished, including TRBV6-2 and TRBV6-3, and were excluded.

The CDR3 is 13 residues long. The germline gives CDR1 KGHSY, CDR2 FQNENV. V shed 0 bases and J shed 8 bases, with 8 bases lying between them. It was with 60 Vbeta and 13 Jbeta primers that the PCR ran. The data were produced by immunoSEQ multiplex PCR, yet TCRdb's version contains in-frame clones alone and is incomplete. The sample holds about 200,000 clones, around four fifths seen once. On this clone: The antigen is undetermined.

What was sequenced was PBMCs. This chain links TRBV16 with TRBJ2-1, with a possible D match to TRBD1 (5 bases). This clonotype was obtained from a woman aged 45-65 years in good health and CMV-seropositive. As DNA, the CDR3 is TGTGCCAGCAGCCAATCCTGGGGCGATGAGCAGTTCTTC. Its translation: CASSQSWGDEQFF. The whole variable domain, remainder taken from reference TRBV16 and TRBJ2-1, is GEEVAQTPKHLVRGEGQKAKLYCAPIKGHSYVFWYQQVLKNEFKFLISFQNENVFDETGMPKERFSAKCLPNSPCSLEIQATKLEDSAVYFCASSQSWGDEQFFGPGTRLTVL.